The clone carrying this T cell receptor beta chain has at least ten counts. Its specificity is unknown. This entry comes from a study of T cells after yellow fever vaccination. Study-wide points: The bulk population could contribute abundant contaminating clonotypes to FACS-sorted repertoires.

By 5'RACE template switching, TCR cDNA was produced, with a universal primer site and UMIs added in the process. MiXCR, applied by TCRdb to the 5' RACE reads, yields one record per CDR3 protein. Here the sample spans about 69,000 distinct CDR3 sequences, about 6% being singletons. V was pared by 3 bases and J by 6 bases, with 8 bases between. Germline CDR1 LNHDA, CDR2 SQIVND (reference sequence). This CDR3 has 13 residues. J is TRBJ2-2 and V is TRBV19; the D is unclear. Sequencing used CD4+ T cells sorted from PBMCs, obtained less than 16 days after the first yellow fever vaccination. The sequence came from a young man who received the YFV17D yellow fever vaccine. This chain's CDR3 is CASSIRAAGELFF. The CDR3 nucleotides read TGTGCCAGTAGTATTAGGGCAGCCGGGGAGCTGTTTTTT.